This T cell receptor (beta chain) was obtained from a study of cytomegalovirus exposure and HLA in healthy donors. Whole-study results and caveats: Some V segments, TRBV6-2 and TRBV6-3 among them, were indistinguishable and were therefore excluded. In a later analysis, across HLA loci, associated TCR counts were highest for DRB1, lowest for HLA-C. As a later analysis showed, several of the most significant clusters appeared to be linked to common viral pathogens. An analysis done earlier found most TCR beta V segments productive about 87% or about 30% of the time.

Primers included in the PCR were 60 Vbeta and 13 Jbeta primers. Libraries were prepared by immunoSEQ multiplex PCR; TCRdb keeps only in-frame clonotypes and omits some of them. Found here are around 140,000 clones, around four fifths of them singletons; the top ten hold about 8.6%. Germline CDR1 reads MDHEN; CDR2 reads SYDVKM. The CDR3 loop spans 12 amino acids. V gave up 1 base and J gave up 10 bases; unmatched junction bases: 1. Notes on this clone: As yet, its antigen is unknown.

V gene TRBV28 combines with J gene TRBJ2-1; 7 nucleotides line up with TRBD2. Sequenced: PBMCs. The origin of this receptor is a woman aged 45-65 years in good health and CMV-seropositive. The DNA of the CDR3 is TGTGCCAGCAGTTTATCCGGGAGGGAGCAGTTCTTC. Protein product: CASSLSGREQFF.